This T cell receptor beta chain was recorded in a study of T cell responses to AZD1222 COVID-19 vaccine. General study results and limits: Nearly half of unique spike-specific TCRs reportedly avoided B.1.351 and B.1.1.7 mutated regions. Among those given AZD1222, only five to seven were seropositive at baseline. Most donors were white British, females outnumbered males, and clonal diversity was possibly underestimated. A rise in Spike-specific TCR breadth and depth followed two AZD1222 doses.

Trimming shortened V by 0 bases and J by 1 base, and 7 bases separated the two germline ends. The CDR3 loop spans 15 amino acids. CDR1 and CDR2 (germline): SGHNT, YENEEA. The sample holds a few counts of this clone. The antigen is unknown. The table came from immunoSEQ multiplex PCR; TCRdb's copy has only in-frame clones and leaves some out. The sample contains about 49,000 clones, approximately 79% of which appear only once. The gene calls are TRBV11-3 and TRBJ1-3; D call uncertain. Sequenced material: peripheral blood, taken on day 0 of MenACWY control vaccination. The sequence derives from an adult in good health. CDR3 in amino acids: CASSLESGSGNTIYF. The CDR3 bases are TGTGCCAGCAGCTTAGAGTCGGGGTCTGGAAACACCATATATTTT.